A single sample is the source of the 16 T cell receptor beta chains below, sequenced in a study of blood T cells in healthy people across ages (dated by TCRdb to the mid-2010s). Libraries were made using 5' RACE. The second PCR ran for about 7 to 11 cycles and used a J-beta primer mix along with a sample-barcoded 5' primer. TCRdb passed the public sequencing reads through fastp at Q25 and MiXCR, retaining productive beta sequences. Each entry merges the rows of one CDR3 protein and shows their most common DNA and genes. The table for this sample lists roughly 1.9 million distinct CDR3 sequences; about two fifths of them were counted only once. The leading ten clones occupy around 23% of the sample. Material: blood. The receptors originated from a human donor in good health.

The chain combines TRBV12-3 or TRBV12-4 with TRBJ2-4; D assignment may be TRBD1 or TRBD2 (6 bases each). CDR3 length: 21 residues. The V end lost 0 bases, the J end lost 5 bases, and 29 bases lay between the germline ends. Here the CDR3 reads CASSLALKGLLGGLGENIQYF. CDR3 sequence (DNA): TGTGCCAGCAGTTTAGCGCTAAAGGGACTGCTTGGGGGGCTAGGGGAAAACATTCAGTACTTC.

As for this clonotype: A read error may produce the germline difference seen at one junction end. CDR3 bases: TGTGCCAACAGTAGGGGCCCCGTCCCTGGCTACACCTTC. Translated: CANSRGPVPGYTF. This sequence joins TRBV12-3 or TRBV12-4 and TRBJ1-2, with D possibly being TRBD1 (5 bases). This CDR3 spans 13 amino acids.

The table lists this clonotype with a few counts. Its ends do not fully match the called genes, so a read error is possible. The rearrangement links TRBV5-6 to TRBJ2-5; a weak D match, TRBD2 (6 bases). The germline gives CDR1 SGHDT, CDR2 YYEEEE. This CDR3 is built from 16 residues. The CDR3 bases are TGTGCCAGCAGCTCCGATTCGGACTACTTGGGGGAGACCCAGGACTTC. Amino acids: CASSSDSDYLGETQDF.

The V and J genes are TRBV5-1 and TRBJ1-2; possibly TRBD1 for D (6 bases). The V end was cut by 4 bases, the J end by 3 bases, with 22 bases between. This CDR3 has 17 amino acids. Germline loops: CDR1 SGHRS, CDR2 YFSETQ. CDR3 sequence (DNA): TGCGCCAGCAGCCTCGTAGGGTTAAGGGGGGAAGACTATGGCTACACCTTC. Protein sequence: CASSLVGLRGEDYGYTF.

This clonotype was seen a handful of times. The rearrangement joins TRBV12-3 or TRBV12-4 to TRBJ2-3; 7 nucleotides line up with TRBD2. This CDR3 is built from 15 residues. Trimming removed 5 bases from V and 12 bases from J; junction bases left unmatched: 17. The CDR3 reads CASSETGGKAGEQYF. In DNA, the CDR3 is TGTGCCAGCAGTGAAACCGGGGGTAAGGCGGGGGAACAGTATTTT.

This clonotype was counted a few times. The chain couples TRBV20-1 to TRBJ1-1; possible D gene TRBD1, 5 bases. The CDR3 consists of 16 residues. V was cut by 0 bases and J by 3 bases, with 17 bases left in between. Looked up from germline, CDR1 is DFQATT and CDR2 is SNEGSKA (reference sequence). CDR3 DNA: TGCAGTGCTAGAGATCCGGAGGGACCTTGGGACACTGAAGCTTTCTTT. Its translation is CSARDPEGPWDTEAFF.

The chain links TRBV5-4 to TRBJ1-1, with TRBD1 matching over 9 bases. The CDR3 runs 16 residues. V lost 2 bases, J lost 6 bases, and 11 bases stayed unmatched. Germline V lookup: CDR1 SGHNT, CDR2 YYREEE (reference sequence). CDR3 residues: CASSFETGGLRAEAFF. The CDR3 DNA follows: TGTGCCAGCAGCTTCGAAACAGGGGGCCTGAGAGCTGAAGCTTTCTTT.

This clonotype occurred many times. The chain carries TRBV7-6 and TRBJ1-2; D might be TRBD1 (5 bases). CDR3 length: 14 residues. Trimming pared 4 bases from V and 8 bases from J, leaving 17 bases between. The germline V gene encodes CDR1 SGHVS and CDR2 FNYEAQ. Written as DNA, the CDR3 is TGTGCCAGCAGCTCCTTGACAGCCCGTATCGGCTACACCTTC. Amino acid sequence: CASSSLTARIGYTF.

There are a few counts of this clonotype. The chain couples TRBV18 to TRBJ1-6; the match to TRBD1 covers 8 bases. The length of the CDR3 is 18 residues. Germline V lookup: CDR1 KGHSH, CDR2 LQKENI. The V segment lost 1 base and the J segment 7 bases; nucleotides outside the gene matches: 12. The CDR3 protein is CASSPLSGGQGENSPLHF. CDR3 DNA: TGTGCCAGCTCACCACTCTCGGGAGGACAGGGAGAAAATTCACCCCTCCACTTT.

This clonotype was found a few times. The rearrangement links TRBV5-4 to TRBJ2-1, with D unclear. CDR3 length: 14 residues. Germline V gene data show CDR1 as SGHNT and CDR2 as YYREEE (reference sequence). V was trimmed by 3 bases and J by 1 base, leaving 8 bases between them. CDR3: CASSWTNSYNEQFF. The CDR3 nucleotides are TGTGCCAGCAGCTGGACCAATTCCTACAATGAGCAGTTCTTC.

This clonotype was detected a few times. The chain couples TRBV12-3 or TRBV12-4 to TRBJ1-2, with TRBD1 matching 7 bases. J lost 6 bases, V lost 4 bases, and 5 bases had no gene match. CDR3 length equals 13 residues. The CDR3 DNA reads as TGTGCCAGCAGTTCAGGACAGGATCATGGCTACACCTTC. Translation: CASSSGQDHGYTF.

The chain links TRBV4-1 to TRBJ1-1; D remains unclear. The CDR3 extends over 13 amino acids. Germline V gives CDR1 MGHRA, CDR2 YSYEKL. V lost 5 bases, J lost 0 bases, and 7 bases lay in between. CDR3 protein: CASSVTMNTEAFF. In DNA form, the CDR3 reads TGCGCCAGCAGCGTGACAATGAACACTGAAGCTTTCTTT.

This chain uses TRBV6-5 with TRBJ2-1; tentative D call: TRBD1 (5 bases). The CDR3 runs 14 residues. Germline lookup yields CDR1 MNHEY and CDR2 SVGAGI. The germline V and J ends were trimmed by 5 bases and 3 bases, with 11 bases remaining between them. CDR3 sequence (DNA): TGTGCCAGCAGTCCCCTCGACAGCTACAATGAGCAGTTCTTC. Encoded protein: CASSPLDSYNEQFF.

About this clonotype: One junction end does not reproduce the germline sequence, and a read error may be involved. V gene TRBV15 combines with J gene TRBJ2-4; D is uncertain. Matching the DNA end better, TRBJ2-7 makes the J call doubtful. The germline gives CDR1 LNHNV, CDR2 YYDKDF (reference sequence). The CDR3 contains 13 residues. CDR3 in amino acids: CATNRPPIYEQYF. CDR3 bases: TGTGCCACCAACAGACCTCCCATCTACGAGCAGTACTTC.

This clonotype has just a few counts. The J gene is TRBJ2-1, the V gene TRBV15; 9 nucleotides line up with TRBD1. This CDR3 has 15 residues. With V trimmed by 3 bases and J by 4 bases, 4 bases remained unmatched. Looked up from germline, CDR1 is LNHNV and CDR2 is YYDKDF (reference sequence). CDR3 sequence (DNA): TGTGCCACCAGCAGCCGGGACAGGGTATACAATGAGCAGTTCTTC. Translation gives CATSSRDRVYNEQFF.

In this sample, this clonotype turned up a few times. J is TRBJ2-3 and V is TRBV20-1, with D unclear. The length of the CDR3 is 13 residues. Trimming pared 3 bases from V and 0 bases from J, leaving 7 bases between. Germline V gene data show CDR1 as DFQATT and CDR2 as SNEGSKA (reference sequence). This CDR3 reads CSARVSSTDTQYF. For the CDR3, the DNA is TGCAGTGCTAGGGTTTCTAGCACAGATACGCAGTATTTT.